This T cell receptor beta chain was obtained from a study of shared clonotypes between healthy human individuals. Study details: Ranging from 18 to 49 in age, donors were two women and a few men.

The CDR3 has 15 amino acids. Trimming removed 2 bases at V and 5 bases at J, with 12 bases between. The germline gives CDR1 SGHTA, CDR2 FQGTGA. Researchers ran the assay at a deep level. Data came from immunoSEQ multiplex PCR; TCRdb stores just in-frame clones and leaves some out. The sample carries more than 400,000 clones, around 73% recorded once. All donors qualified as healthy HIV-negative adults and had experienced no recent acute infections or vaccinations. With unsorted samples, genomic DNA was obtained from 80 million to 100 million PBMCs. Sequencing was done on a sample of PBMCs. The V call is TRBV7-3, the J call TRBJ2-2; D is unclear. The TCR was taken from a woman aged 40-49 years in good health. Some clones in this sample may be carry-over from other donors' samples. The CDR3 loop reads CASSLYAQGTGELFF. CDR3 in DNA: TGTGCCAGCAGCTTATATGCGCAAGGAACCGGGGAGCTGTTTTTT.